This section outlines one T cell receptor (beta chain) sequence together with its context. What it binds is not known. The repertoire was sequenced with immunoSEQ multiplex PCR; TCRdb's copy has only in-frame clones and lacks some. Among millions of clones, more than 80% were seen once, and the ten largest hold 0.13% to 0.15%. V lost 1 base to trimming and J lost 4 bases, with 7 bases between them. This CDR3 has 14 residues. CDR1 and CDR2 from the germline V gene are KGHSH and LQKENI. This record belongs to a study of shared clonotypes between healthy human individuals. Study-level results: Non-shared clonotypes had lower generation probabilities than clonotypes shared by all four sorted-subset donors.

Sequenced input: naive CD4+ T cells sorted from blood. Documented subset: CD45RA+ positively selected. This sequence originates from a man aged 18 to 30 in good health. V and J are TRBV18 and TRBJ2-2, with D uncertain. The CDR3 bases are TGTGCCAGCTCACCACAGGAATCCACCGGGGAGCTGTTTTTT. This gives the protein CASSPQESTGELFF.